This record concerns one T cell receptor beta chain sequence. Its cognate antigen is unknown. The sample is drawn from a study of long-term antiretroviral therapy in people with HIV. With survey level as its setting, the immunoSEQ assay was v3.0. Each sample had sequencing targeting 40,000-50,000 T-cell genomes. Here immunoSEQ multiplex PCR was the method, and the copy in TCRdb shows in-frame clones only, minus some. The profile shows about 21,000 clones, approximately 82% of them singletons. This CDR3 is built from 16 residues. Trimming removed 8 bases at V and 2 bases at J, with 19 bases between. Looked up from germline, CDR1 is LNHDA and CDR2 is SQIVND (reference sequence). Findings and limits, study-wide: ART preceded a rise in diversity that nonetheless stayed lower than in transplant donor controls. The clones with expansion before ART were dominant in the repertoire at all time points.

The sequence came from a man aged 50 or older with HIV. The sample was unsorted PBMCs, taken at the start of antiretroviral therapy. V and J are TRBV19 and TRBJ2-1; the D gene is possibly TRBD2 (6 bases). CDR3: CASPPRGFDPYNEQFF. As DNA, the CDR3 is TGTGCCAGTCCCCCTCGGGGGTTCGACCCCTACAATGAGCAGTTCTTC.